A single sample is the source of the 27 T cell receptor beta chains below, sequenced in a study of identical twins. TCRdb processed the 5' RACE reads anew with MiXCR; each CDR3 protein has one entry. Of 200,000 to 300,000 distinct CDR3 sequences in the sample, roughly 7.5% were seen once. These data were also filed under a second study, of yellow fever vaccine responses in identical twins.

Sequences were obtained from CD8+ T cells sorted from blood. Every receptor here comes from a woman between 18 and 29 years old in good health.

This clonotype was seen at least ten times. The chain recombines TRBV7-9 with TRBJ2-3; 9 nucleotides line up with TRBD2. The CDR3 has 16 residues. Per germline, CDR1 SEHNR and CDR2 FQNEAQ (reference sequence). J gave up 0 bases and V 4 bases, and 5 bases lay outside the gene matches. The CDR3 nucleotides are TGTGCCAGCAGCTCCCGGACTAGCGATAGCACAGATACGCAGTATTTT. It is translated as CASSSRTSDSTDTQYF.

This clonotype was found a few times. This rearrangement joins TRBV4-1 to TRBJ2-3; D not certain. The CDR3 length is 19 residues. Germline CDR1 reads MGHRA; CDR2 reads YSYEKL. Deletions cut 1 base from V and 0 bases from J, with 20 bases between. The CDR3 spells CASSQVLMVSHLSTDTQYF. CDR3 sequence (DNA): TGCGCCAGCAGCCAAGTTTTAATGGTTAGCCACTTGAGCACAGATACGCAGTATTTT.

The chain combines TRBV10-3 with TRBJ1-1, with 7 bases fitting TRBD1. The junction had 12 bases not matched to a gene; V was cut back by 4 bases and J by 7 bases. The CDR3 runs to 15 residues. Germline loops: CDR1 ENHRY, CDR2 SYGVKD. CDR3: CAISGGGPDRVEAFF. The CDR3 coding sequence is TGTGCCATCAGTGGGGGGGGGCCCGACAGGGTTGAAGCTTTCTTT.

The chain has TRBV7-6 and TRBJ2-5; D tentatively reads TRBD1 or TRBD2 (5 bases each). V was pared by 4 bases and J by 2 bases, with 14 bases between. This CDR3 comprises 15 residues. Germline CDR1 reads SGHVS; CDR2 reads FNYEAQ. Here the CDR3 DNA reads TGTGCCAGCAGCTCCGGGGCCCCTCCTCAAGAGACCCAGTACTTC. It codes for CASSSGAPPQETQYF.

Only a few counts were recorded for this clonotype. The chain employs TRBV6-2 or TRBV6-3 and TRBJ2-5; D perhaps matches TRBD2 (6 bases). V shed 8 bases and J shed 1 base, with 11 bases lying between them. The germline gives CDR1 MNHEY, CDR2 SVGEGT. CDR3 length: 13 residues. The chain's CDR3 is CASALSGQETQYF. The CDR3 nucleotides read TGTGCCAGCGCCCTTAGCGGCCAAGAGACCCAGTACTTC.

This chain's CDR3 is CASSGSMRGEQFF. The CDR3, as DNA: TGTGCCAGCAGTGGATCGATGAGGGGTGAGCAGTTCTTC. The rearrangement uses TRBV25-1 and TRBJ2-1, with D possibly called TRBD1 or TRBD2 (5 bases each). Trimming took 4 bases from V and 9 from J, leaving 13 bases between them. CDR1 and CDR2 from the germline V gene are MGHDK and SYGVNS. The CDR3 consists of 13 residues.

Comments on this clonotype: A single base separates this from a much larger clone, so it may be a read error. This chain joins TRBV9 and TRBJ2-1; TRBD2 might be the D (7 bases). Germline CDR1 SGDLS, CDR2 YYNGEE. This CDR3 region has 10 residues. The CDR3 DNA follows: TGTCCCAGTGGGGGGGACACCCTGTTCTTC. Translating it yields CPSGGDTLFF.

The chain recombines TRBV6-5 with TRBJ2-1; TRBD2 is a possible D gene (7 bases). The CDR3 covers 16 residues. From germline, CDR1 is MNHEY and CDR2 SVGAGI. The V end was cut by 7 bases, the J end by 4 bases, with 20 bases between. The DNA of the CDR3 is TGTGCCAGCATCACCGAGGGGGGGCCCGGGTACAATGAGCAGTTCTTC. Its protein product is CASITEGGPGYNEQFF.

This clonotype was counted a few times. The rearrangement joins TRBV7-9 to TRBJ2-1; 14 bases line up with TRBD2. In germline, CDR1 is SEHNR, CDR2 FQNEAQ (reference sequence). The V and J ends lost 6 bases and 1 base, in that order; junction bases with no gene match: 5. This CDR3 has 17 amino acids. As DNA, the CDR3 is TGTGCCAGCAGAGATCGACTAGCGGGAGGGTCCTACAATGAGCAGTTCTTC. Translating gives CASRDRLAGGSYNEQFF.

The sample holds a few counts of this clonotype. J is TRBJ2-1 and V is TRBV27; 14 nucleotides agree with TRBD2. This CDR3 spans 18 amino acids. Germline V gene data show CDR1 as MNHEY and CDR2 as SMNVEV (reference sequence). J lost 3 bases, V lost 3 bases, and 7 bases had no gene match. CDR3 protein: CASSFLTSGGGDYNEQFF. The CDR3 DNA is TGTGCCAGCAGTTTCCTGACTAGCGGGGGGGGAGACTACAATGAGCAGTTCTTC.

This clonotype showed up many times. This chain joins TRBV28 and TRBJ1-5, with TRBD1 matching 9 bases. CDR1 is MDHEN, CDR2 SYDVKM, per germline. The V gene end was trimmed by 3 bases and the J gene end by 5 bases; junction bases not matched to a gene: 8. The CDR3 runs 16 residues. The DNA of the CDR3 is TGTGCCAGCAGTTTTATAACAGGGGGCACGGATCAGCCCCAGCATTTT. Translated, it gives CASSFITGGTDQPQHF.

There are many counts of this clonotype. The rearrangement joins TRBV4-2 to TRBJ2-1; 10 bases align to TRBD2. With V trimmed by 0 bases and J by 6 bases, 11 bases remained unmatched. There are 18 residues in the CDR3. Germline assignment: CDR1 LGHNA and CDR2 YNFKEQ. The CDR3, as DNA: TGTGCCAGCAGCCAAGAGGGACTAGCGCCCCAAATTGTCAATGAGCAGTTCTTC. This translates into CASSQEGLAPQIVNEQFF.

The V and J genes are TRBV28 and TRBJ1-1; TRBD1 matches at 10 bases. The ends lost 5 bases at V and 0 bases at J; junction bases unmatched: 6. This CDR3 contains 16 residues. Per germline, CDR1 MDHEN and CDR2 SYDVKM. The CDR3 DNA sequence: TGTGCCAGCAGTGAAGCGGACAGGGGGGTGAACACTGAAGCTTTCTTT. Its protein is CASSEADRGVNTEAFF.

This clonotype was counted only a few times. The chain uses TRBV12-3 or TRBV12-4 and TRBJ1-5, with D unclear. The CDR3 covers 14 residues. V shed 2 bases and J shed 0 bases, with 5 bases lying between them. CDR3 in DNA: TGTGCCAGCAGTTTAATGTTTAGCAATCAGCCCCAGCATTTT. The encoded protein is CASSLMFSNQPQHF.

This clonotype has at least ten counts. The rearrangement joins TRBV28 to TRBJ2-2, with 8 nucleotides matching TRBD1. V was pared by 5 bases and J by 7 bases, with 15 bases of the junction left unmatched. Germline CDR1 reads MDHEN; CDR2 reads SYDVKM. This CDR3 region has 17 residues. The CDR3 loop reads CASSPRTGPLIGGELFF. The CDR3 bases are TGTGCCAGCAGTCCCAGGACAGGGCCCTTGATTGGCGGGGAGCTGTTTTTT.

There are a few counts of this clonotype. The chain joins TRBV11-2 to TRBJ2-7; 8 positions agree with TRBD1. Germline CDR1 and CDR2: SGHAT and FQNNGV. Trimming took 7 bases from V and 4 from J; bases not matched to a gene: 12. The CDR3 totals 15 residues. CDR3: CASTAGAGGAYEQYF. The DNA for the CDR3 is TGTGCCAGCACCGCGGGTGCAGGGGGCGCGTACGAGCAGTACTTC.

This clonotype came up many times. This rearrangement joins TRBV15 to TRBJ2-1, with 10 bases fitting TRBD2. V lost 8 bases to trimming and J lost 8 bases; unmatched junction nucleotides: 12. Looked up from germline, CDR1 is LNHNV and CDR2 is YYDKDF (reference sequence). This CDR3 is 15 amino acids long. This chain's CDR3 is CATGASGSGMDEQFF. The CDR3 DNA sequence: TGTGCCACCGGTGCTAGCGGGAGCGGTATGGATGAGCAGTTCTTC.

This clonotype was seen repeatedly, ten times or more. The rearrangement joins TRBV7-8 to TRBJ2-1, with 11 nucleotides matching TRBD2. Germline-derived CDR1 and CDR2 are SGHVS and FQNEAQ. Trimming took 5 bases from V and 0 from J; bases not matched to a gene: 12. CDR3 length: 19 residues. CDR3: CASSPRLAGRLSSYNEQFF. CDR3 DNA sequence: TGTGCCAGCAGCCCCAGACTAGCGGGGAGACTGAGCTCCTACAATGAGCAGTTCTTC.

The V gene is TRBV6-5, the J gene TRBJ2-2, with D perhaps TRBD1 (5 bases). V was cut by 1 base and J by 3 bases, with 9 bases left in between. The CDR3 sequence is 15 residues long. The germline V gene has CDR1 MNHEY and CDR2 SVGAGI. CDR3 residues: CASSYLQEYTGELFF. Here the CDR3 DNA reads TGTGCCAGCAGTTACTTACAGGAGTACACCGGGGAGCTGTTTTTT.

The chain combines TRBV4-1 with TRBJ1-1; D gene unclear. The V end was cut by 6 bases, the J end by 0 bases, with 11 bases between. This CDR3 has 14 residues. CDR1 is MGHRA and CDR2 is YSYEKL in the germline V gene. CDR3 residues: CASRGEFMNTEAFF. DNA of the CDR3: TGCGCCAGCAGAGGAGAGTTCATGAACACTGAAGCTTTCTTT.

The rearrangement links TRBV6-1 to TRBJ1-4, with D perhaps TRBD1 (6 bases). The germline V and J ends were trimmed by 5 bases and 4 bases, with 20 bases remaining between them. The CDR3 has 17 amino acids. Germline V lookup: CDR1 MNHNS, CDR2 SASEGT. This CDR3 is CASSPTDSPPHNEKLFF. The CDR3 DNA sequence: TGTGCCAGCAGTCCAACGGACAGTCCACCCCATAATGAAAAACTGTTTTTT.

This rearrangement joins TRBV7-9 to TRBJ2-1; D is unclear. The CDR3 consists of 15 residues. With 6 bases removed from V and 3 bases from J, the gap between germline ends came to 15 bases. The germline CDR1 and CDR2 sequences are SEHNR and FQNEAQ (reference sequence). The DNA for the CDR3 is TGTGCCAGCAGGTTCCCCGGCGCAAACTACAATGAGCAGTTCTTC. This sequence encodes CASRFPGANYNEQFF.

CDR3 region: CASSLEVGSEQFF. The CDR3 DNA reads TGTGCCAGCAGCTTAGAGGTGGGGAGTGAGCAGTTCTTC. The chain uses TRBV13 and TRBJ2-1, with D possibly TRBD2 on 5 matching bases. V was shortened by 1 base and J by 9 bases, with 10 bases between the two germline ends. Germline CDR1 is PRHDT and CDR2 is FYEKMQ (reference sequence). CDR3 length: 13 residues.

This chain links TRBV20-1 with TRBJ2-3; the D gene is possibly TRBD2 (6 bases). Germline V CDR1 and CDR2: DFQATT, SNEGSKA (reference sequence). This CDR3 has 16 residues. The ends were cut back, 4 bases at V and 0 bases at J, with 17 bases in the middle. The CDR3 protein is CSATGPAGLSTDTQYF. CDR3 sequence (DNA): TGCAGTGCTACCGGCCCCGCGGGGCTTAGCACAGATACGCAGTATTTT.

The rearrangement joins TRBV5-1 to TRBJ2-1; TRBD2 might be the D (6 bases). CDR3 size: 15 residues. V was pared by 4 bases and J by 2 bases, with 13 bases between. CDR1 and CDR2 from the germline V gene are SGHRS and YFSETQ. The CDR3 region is CASSTTSSPYNEQFF. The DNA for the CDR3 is TGCGCCAGCAGCACAACTAGCTCCCCCTACAATGAGCAGTTCTTC.

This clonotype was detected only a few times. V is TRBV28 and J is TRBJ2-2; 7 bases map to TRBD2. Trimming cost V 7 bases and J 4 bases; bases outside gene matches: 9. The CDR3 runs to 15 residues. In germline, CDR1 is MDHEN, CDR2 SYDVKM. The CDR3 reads CASNEAGVATGELFF. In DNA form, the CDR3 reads TGTGCCAGCAACGAGGCGGGAGTGGCCACCGGGGAGCTGTTTTTT.

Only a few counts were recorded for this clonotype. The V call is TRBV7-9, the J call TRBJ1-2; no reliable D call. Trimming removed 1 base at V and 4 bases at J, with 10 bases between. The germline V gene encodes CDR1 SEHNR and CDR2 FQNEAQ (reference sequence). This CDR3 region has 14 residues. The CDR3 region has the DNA TGTGCCAGCAGCTTAGATCGCGGAGTCTATGGCTACACCTTC. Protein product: CASSLDRGVYGYTF. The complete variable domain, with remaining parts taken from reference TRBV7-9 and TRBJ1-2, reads DTGVSQNPRHKITKRGQNVTFRCDPISEHNRLYWYRQTLGQGPEFLTYFQNEAQLEKSRLLSDRFSAERPKGSFSTLEIQRTEQGDSAMYLCASSLDRGVYGYTFGSGTRLTVV.